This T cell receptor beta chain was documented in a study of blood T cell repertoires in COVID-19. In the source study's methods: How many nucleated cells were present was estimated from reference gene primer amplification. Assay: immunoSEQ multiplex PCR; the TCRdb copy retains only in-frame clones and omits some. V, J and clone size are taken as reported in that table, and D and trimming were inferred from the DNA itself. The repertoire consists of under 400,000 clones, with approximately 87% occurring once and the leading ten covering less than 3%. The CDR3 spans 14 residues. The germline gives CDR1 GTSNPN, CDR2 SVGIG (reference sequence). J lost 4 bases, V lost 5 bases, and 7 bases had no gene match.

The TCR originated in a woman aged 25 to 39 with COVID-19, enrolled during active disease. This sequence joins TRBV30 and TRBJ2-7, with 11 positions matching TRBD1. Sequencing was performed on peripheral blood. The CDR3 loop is CAWVAGTGGYEQYF. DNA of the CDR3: TGTGCCTGGGTCGCCGGGACAGGGGGGTACGAGCAGTACTTC.